Many counts were recorded for the clone carrying this TCR beta chain. These data are taken from a study of OX40 agonist ivuxolimab in advanced cancers. Per the germline V gene, CDR1 is SEHNR and CDR2 is FQNEAQ (reference sequence). Deletions cut 0 bases from V and 6 bases from J, with 11 bases between. The CDR3 spans 14 residues. The data were produced by immunoSEQ multiplex PCR, yet TCRdb's version contains in-frame clones alone and is incomplete. The sample has more than 45,000 clones, about 80% seen once; the top ten hold around 2%. This sample comprised CD4+ or CD8+ T cells sorted from blood, obtained in a trial of the OX40 agonist ivuxolimab. The TCR was taken from an adult with an advanced solid tumor such as melanoma, head and neck, liver or kidney cancer. The genes are TRBV7-9 and TRBJ1-2; tentatively, D is TRBD1 (5 bases). The CDR3, as DNA: TGTGCCAGCAGCTTAGCGGTATCAGGGAATGGCTACACCTTC. This gives the protein CASSLAVSGNGYTF.